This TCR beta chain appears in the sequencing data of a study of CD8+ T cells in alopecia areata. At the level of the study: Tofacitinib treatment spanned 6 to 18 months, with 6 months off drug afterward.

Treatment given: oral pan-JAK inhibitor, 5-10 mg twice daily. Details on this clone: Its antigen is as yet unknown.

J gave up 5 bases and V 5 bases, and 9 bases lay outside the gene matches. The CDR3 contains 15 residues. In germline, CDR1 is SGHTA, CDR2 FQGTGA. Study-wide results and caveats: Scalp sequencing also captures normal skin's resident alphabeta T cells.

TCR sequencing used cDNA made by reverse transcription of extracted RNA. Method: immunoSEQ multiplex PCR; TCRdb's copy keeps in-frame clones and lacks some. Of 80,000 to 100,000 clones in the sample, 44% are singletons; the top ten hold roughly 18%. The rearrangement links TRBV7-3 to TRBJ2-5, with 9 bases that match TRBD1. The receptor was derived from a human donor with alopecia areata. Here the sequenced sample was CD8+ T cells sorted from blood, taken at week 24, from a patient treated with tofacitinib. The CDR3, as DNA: TGTGCCAGCAGCACAGGGGGCGCCCCTCTGGAGACCCAGTACTTC. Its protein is CASSTGGAPLETQYF.